This TCR beta chain stems from a study of regulatory T cells in long-lasting Graves disease. This clonotype has ten or more counts. The antigen remains undetermined. Trimming took 1 base from V and 9 from J, leaving 6 bases between them. CDR3 size: 11 residues. Germline V gene data show CDR1 as DFQATT and CDR2 as SNEGSKA (reference sequence). Regarding the study as a whole: Researchers examined only peripheral blood and not thyroid tissue. Persistent Graves' patients possessed reduced TCR diversity relative to recently diagnosed ones.

As for time point: newly diagnosed GD, antithyroid drugs for less than 3 months. PBMCs were the source of the RNA used for TCR sequencing. Criteria from the American Thyroid Association guidelines were applied to diagnose Graves' disease. EDTA tubes received around 9 milliliters of drawn peripheral blood. Researchers made TCR beta libraries by using iRepertoire HTBI primers and running Arm-PCR on CDR3 regions. TCRdb redid the calling of the multiplex PCR reads with MiXCR, one entry per CDR3 protein. Seen here are about 560,000 distinct CDR3 sequences, about 16% observed once, and the top ten hold more than 10%. This sample also appeared in a second study, on T cells in Graves' hyperthyroidism and ophthalmopathy.

Sequenced here: peripheral blood mononuclear cells (PBMCs), sampled at new diagnosis, from a patient treated with antithyroid drugs. The clonotype originates from a man younger than 35 with Graves disease. This chain joins TRBV20-1 and TRBJ2-2, with unresolved D. CDR3: CSARGLRELFF. As DNA, the CDR3 is TGCAGTGCTAGAGGTTTGCGGGAGCTGTTTTTT.